These 19 T cell receptor beta chains were sequenced from one sample in a study of cytomegalovirus exposure and HLA in healthy donors. Vbeta (60) and Jbeta (13) primers were used in the PCR. TCRdb's table, derived via immunoSEQ multiplex PCR, lists solely in-frame clones and lacks some. The sample has tens of thousands of clones; more than 60% are singletons. The sequenced material came from PBMCs. The receptors were sampled from a man younger than 35 in good health and CMV-seropositive.

V and J are TRBV29-1 and TRBJ2-7, with D possibly matching TRBD2 (5 bases). V lost 0 bases and J lost 2, with 11 bases in between. The CDR3 is 14 amino acids. Germline CDR1 and CDR2: SQVTM and ANQGSEA. The CDR3 region has the DNA TGCAGCGTTGAAGATAGCAGCGGAACCTACGAGCAGTACTTC. It codes for CSVEDSSGTYEQYF.

V usage is TRBV19 and J usage is TRBJ1-3, with D unclear. Germline lookup yields CDR1 LNHDA and CDR2 SQIVND (reference sequence). This CDR3 region has 15 residues. Trimming shortened V by 5 bases and J by 0 bases, and 11 bases separated the two germline ends. The CDR3 is CASSPHTGSGNTIYF. The CDR3 nucleotides are TGTGCCAGTAGTCCACACACGGGCTCTGGAAACACCATATATTTT. Combining the CDR3 with reference TRBV19 and TRBJ1-3 gives the whole variable domain DGGITQSPKYLFRKEGQNVTLSCEQNLNHDAMYWYRQDPGQGLRLIYYSQIVNDFQKGDIAEGYSVSREKKESFPLTVTSAQKNPTAFYLCASSPHTGSGNTIYFGEGSWLTVV.

The chain joins TRBV11-2 to TRBJ1-1, with D uncertain. V lost 2 bases and J lost 0, with 10 bases in between. Germline CDR1 and CDR2: SGHAT and FQNNGV. CDR3 length: 15 amino acids. CDR3 nucleotides: TGTGCCAGCAGCTTACACCGGGGAGTGAACACTGAAGCTTTCTTT. Translating it yields CASSLHRGVNTEAFF. The variable domain in full, completed from reference TRBV11-2 and TRBJ1-1, reads EAGVAQSPRYKIIEKRQSVAFWCNPISGHATLYWYQQILGQGPKLLIQFQNNGVVDDSQLPKDRFSAERLKGVDSTLKIQPAKLEDSAVYLCASSLHRGVNTEAFFGQGTRLTVV.

The table lists this clone with a count of one. The rearrangement links TRBV7-2 to TRBJ1-2; maybe TRBD1 (5 bases). The CDR3 spans 13 residues. Germline values: CDR1 SGHTA, CDR2 FQGNSA. The V end was cut by 1 base, the J end by 6 bases, with 9 bases between. The CDR3 region has the DNA TGTGCCAGCAGCTTAGGGCAGGGCGATGGCTACACCTTC. It yields the protein CASSLGQGDGYTF.

The chain has TRBV7-8 and TRBJ2-1; 16 bases match TRBD2. Germline lookup yields CDR1 SGHVS and CDR2 FQNEAQ. V lost 5 bases, J lost 12 bases, and 7 bases stayed unmatched. The CDR3 consists of 15 residues. Here the CDR3 DNA reads TGTGCCAGCAGCCTGGGACTAGCGGGAGGGGGTGGGCAGTTCTTC. This gives the protein CASSLGLAGGGGQFF.

This chain links TRBV5-1 with TRBJ1-1; no clear D gene. Germline V CDR1 and CDR2: SGHRS, YFSETQ. Deletions cut 0 bases from V and 1 base from J, with 7 bases between. There are 14 residues in the CDR3. This CDR3 is CASSLALANTEAFF. The CDR3 region has the DNA TGCGCCAGCAGCTTGGCCTTGGCGAACACTGAAGCTTTCTTT. The complete variable domain, with remaining parts taken from reference TRBV5-1 and TRBJ1-1, reads KAGVTQTPRYLIKTRGQQVTLSCSPISGHRSVSWYQQTPGQGLQFLFEYFSETQRNKGNFPGRFSGRQFSNSRSEMNVSTLELGDSALYLCASSLALANTEAFFGQGTRLTVV.

The CDR3: CSVETGYEQYF. Here the CDR3 DNA reads TGCAGCGTCGAAACGGGCTACGAGCAGTACTTC. The rearrangement joins TRBV29-1 to TRBJ2-7, with D hard to call. Trimming cost V 6 bases and J 3 bases, with 9 bases left between them. This CDR3 contains 11 residues. Germline-derived CDR1 and CDR2 are SQVTM and ANQGSEA.

This clone was seen a single time. The chain joins TRBV5-1 to TRBJ2-5; 8 bases fit TRBD2. This CDR3 is 14 amino acids long. Germline V gene lookup returns CDR1 SGHRS and CDR2 YFSETQ. With 7 bases clipped from V and 5 bases from J, the junction kept 10 bases outside the gene matches. CDR3 DNA sequence: TGCGCCAGCGGAGAAGCGGGAGTACGGGAGACCCAGTACTTC. Protein sequence: CASGEAGVRETQYF.

The J gene is TRBJ2-7, the V gene TRBV4-1; the match to TRBD2 covers 10 bases. V lost 3 bases, J lost 7 bases, and 9 bases stayed unmatched. This CDR3 has 15 amino acids. Germline CDR1 is MGHRA and CDR2 is YSYEKL. The DNA of the CDR3 is TGCGCCAGCAGCCATAGGCGCCTAGCGGGAGAGGAGCAGTACTTC. It translates to CASSHRRLAGEEQYF.

Only a few counts were recorded for this clone. The V and J genes are TRBV4-2 and TRBJ2-3, with TRBD2 matching 14 bases. The CDR3 consists of 17 residues. The germline V gene has CDR1 LGHNA and CDR2 YNFKEQ. J gave up 4 bases and V 4 bases, and 7 bases lay outside the gene matches. This chain's CDR3 is CASSPQGLAGVADTQYF. The CDR3 DNA reads as TGTGCCAGCAGCCCTCAGGGACTAGCGGGAGTTGCAGATACGCAGTATTTT.

The count of this clone is one. This rearrangement joins TRBV7-2 to TRBJ2-7; D ambiguous. Germline-derived CDR1 and CDR2 are SGHTA and FQGNSA. V lost 1 base and J 8 bases, leaving 9 bases between the germline ends. There are 12 residues in the CDR3. The CDR3 DNA reads as TGTGCCAGCAGCTTAGTCGGGTTCCAGCAGTACTTC. It specifies CASSLVGFQQYF. Complete variable domain (other parts from reference TRBV7-2 and TRBJ2-7): GAGVSQSPSNKVTEKGKDVELRCDPISGHTALYWYRQSLGQGLEFLIYFQGNSAPDKSGLPSDRFSAERTGGSVSTLTIQRTQQEDSAVYLCASSLVGFQQYFGPGTRLTVT.

This sequence joins TRBV5-6 and TRBJ2-7; 9 positions match TRBD1. Germline CDR1 is SGHDT and CDR2 is YYEEEE. CDR3 length: 16 amino acids. The V and J ends lost 3 bases and 1 base, in that order; junction bases with no gene match: 8. For the CDR3, the DNA is TGTGCCAGCAGCTCCACAGGGGGCATTCAATCCTACGAGCAGTACTTC. Residues: CASSSTGGIQSYEQYF.

This rearrangement joins TRBV28 to TRBJ1-1, with D unresolved. Germline V gene lookup returns CDR1 MDHEN and CDR2 SYDVKM. V lost 5 bases and J 6 bases, leaving 10 bases between the germline ends. This CDR3 region has 12 residues. The CDR3, as DNA: TGTGCCAGCAGTCAGCCGGGAGCTGAAGCTTTCTTT. Its protein is CASSQPGAEAFF.

The chain has TRBV18 and TRBJ1-1; the D gene is possibly TRBD1 (6 bases). The CDR3 spans 13 residues. V gave up 10 bases and J gave up 8 bases, with 20 bases separating them. Germline-derived CDR1 and CDR2 are KGHSH and LQKENI. In nucleotides, the CDR3 is TGTGCCACTACGTGGGACAAACTCTCCGAAGCTTTCTTT. Translation: CATTWDKLSEAFF.

The chain links TRBV6-4 to TRBJ1-4; D remains ambiguous. V was pared by 1 base and J by 4 bases, with 10 bases between. The CDR3 spans 15 residues. From germline, CDR1 is MRHNA and CDR2 SNTAGT. In DNA, the CDR3 is TGTGCCAGCAGTGACTACACGCTCCGTAATGAAAAACTGTTTTTT. This encodes CASSDYTLRNEKLFF.

The chain uses TRBV6-1 and TRBJ2-1, with TRBD1 identical over 9 bases. Germline lookup yields CDR1 MNHNS and CDR2 SASEGT. The CDR3 totals 14 residues. The J segment lost 5 bases and the V segment lost 6 bases, leaving 5 bases of the junction unmatched. The CDR3 nucleotides read TGTGCCAGCAGGGGAGGACAGGGGCACAATGAGCAGTTCTTC. This gives the protein CASRGGQGHNEQFF.

This CDR3 is CASSSGQGKSYEQYF. DNA for the CDR3: TGTGCCAGCAGCTCCGGACAGGGCAAGTCCTACGAGCAGTACTTC. The V and J genes are TRBV25-1 and TRBJ2-7; 8 positions match TRBD1. The length of the CDR3 is 15 residues. Germline CDR1 and CDR2: MGHDK and SYGVNS. V was pared by 6 bases and J by 1 base, with 8 bases of the junction left unmatched.

This chain links TRBV9 with TRBJ2-5, with TRBD1 as a possible D gene (6 bases). V was trimmed by 5 bases and J by 2 bases, leaving 13 bases between them. This CDR3 spans 14 amino acids. Germline-derived CDR1 and CDR2 are SGDLS and YYNGEE. The CDR3, as DNA: TGTGCCAGCAGTTTCGGGACACTTCAAGAGACCCAGTACTTC. It encodes CASSFGTLQETQYF.

This clone was picked up one time. CDR3 sequence (DNA): TGCAGCGCAAATACAGGGGGCCCCGGGGAGCTGTTTTTT. Amino acid sequence: CSANTGGPGELFF. The J gene is TRBJ2-2, the V gene TRBV29-1, with 9 positions matching TRBD1. This CDR3 comprises 13 residues. CDR1 and CDR2 (germline): SQVTM, ANQGSEA. V lost 7 bases and J lost 6; bases outside the gene matches: 6.